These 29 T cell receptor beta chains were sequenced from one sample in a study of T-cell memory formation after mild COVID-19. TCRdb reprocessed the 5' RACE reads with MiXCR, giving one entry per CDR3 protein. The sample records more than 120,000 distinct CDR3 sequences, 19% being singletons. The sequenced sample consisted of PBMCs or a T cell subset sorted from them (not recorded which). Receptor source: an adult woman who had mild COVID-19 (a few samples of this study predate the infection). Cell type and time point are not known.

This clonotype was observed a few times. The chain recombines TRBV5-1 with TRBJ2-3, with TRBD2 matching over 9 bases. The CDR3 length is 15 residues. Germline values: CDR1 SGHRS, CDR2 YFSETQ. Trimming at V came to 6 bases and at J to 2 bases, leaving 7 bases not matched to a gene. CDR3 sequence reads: CASTRKREATDTQYF. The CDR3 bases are TGCGCCAGCACTCGAAAGCGGGAGGCCACAGATACGCAGTATTTT.

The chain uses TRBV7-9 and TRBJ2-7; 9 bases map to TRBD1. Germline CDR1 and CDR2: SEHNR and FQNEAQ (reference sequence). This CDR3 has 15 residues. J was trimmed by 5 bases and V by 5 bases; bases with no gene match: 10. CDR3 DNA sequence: TGTGCCAGCAGCGATCGGACAGGGGTATTCAACGAGCAGTACTTC. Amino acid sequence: CASSDRTGVFNEQYF. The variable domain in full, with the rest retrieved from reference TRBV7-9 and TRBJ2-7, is DTGVSQNPRHKITKRGQNVTFRCDPISEHNRLYWYRQTLGQGPEFLTYFQNEAQLEKSRLLSDRFSAERPKGSFSTLEIQRTEQGDSAMYLCASSDRTGVFNEQYFGPGTRLTVT.

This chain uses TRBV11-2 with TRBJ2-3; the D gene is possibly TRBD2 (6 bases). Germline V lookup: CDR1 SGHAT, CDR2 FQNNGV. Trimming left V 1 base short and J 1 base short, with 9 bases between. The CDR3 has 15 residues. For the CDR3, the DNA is TGTGCCAGCAGCTTAGTGTCGGGGGGCACAGATACGCAGTATTTT. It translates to CASSLVSGGTDTQYF.

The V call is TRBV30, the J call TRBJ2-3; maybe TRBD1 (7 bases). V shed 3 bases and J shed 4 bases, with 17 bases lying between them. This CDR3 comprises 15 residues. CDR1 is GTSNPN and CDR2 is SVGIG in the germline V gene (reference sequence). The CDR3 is CAWRSPPGGPDTQYF. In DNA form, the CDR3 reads TGTGCCTGGAGAAGCCCCCCAGGGGGGCCAGATACGCAGTATTTT.

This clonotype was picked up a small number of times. CDR3 in amino acids: CSAPPGLAEAKNIQYF. The CDR3 coding sequence is TGCAGTGCTCCACCCGGACTAGCGGAAGCCAAAAACATTCAGTACTTC. The chain employs TRBV20-1 and TRBJ2-4, with 10 positions matching TRBD2. This CDR3 is built from 16 residues. Germline CDR1 reads DFQATT; CDR2 reads SNEGSKA (reference sequence). V was pared by 5 bases and J by 0 bases, with 7 bases of the junction left unmatched.

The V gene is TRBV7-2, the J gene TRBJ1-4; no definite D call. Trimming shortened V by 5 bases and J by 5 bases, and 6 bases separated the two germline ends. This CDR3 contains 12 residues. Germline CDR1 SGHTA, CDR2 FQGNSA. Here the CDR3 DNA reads TGTGCCAGCAGCCTACAGAATGAAAAACTGTTTTTT. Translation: CASSLQNEKLFF.

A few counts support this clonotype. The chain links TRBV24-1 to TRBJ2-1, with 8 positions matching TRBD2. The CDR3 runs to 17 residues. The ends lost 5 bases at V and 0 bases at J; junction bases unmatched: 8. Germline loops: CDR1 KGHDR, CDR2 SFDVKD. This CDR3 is CATSAPSGGYSYNEQFF. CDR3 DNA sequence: TGTGCCACCAGTGCCCCAAGCGGGGGTTACTCCTACAATGAGCAGTTCTTC.

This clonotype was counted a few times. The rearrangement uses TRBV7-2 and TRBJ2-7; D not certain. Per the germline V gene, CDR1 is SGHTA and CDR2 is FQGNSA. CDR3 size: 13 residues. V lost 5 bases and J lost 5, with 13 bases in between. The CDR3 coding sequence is TGTGCCAGCAGCCGAATAGACACCCACGAGCAGTACTTC. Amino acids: CASSRIDTHEQYF.

The CDR3 sequence: CASSSGTVTDTQYF. The DNA of the CDR3 is TGCGCCAGCAGCTCTGGGACGGTCACAGATACGCAGTATTTT. This rearrangement joins TRBV5-1 to TRBJ2-3; D possibly uses TRBD1 or TRBD2 (5 bases each). Trimming left V 3 bases short and J 2 bases short, with 10 bases between. Germline assignment: CDR1 SGHRS and CDR2 YFSETQ. The CDR3 runs 14 residues.

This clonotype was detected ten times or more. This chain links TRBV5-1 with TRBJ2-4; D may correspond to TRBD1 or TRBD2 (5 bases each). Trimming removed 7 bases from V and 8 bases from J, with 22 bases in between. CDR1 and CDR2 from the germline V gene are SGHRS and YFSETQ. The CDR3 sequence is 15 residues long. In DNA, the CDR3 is TGCGCCAGCTCGAAACCGGAGGACAATGAGGACATTCAGTACTTC. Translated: CASSKPEDNEDIQYF.

CDR3 bases: TGCGCCAGCAGCCGGAGTGACAGGGGCAATGAGCAGTTCTTC. Translating gives CASSRSDRGNEQFF. This chain uses TRBV4-1 with TRBJ2-1, with TRBD1 matching over 8 bases. Germline V gene sequence: CDR1 MGHRA, CDR2 YSYEKL. The CDR3 totals 14 residues. The J segment lost 6 bases and the V segment lost 4 bases, leaving 5 bases of the junction unmatched.

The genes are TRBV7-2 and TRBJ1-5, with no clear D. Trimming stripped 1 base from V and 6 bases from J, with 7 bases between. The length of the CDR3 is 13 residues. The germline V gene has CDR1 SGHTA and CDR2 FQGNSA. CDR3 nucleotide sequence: TGTGCCAGCAGCTTAGAAGCTTTTCAGCCCCAGCATTTT. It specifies CASSLEAFQPQHF.

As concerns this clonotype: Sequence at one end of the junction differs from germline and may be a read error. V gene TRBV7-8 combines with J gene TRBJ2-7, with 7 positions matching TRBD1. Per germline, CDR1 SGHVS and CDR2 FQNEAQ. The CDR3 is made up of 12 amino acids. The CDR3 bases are TGTGCCAGCAGCCCCCCAGGGGGTGAGCCACGTTTC. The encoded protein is CASSPPGGEPRF.

The chain's CDR3 is CAWASGGETQYF. The CDR3, as DNA: TGTGCCTGGGCTAGCGGGGGAGAGACCCAGTACTTC. The chain joins TRBV30 to TRBJ2-5; 10 nucleotides align to TRBD2. CDR3 length: 12 residues. V gave up 5 bases and J gave up 4 bases; unmatched junction bases: 1. Germline lookup yields CDR1 GTSNPN and CDR2 SVGIG (reference sequence). Combining the CDR3 with reference TRBV30 and TRBJ2-5 gives the whole variable domain SQTIHQWPATLVQPVGSPLSLECTVEGTSNPNLYWYRQAAGRGLQLLFYSVGIGQISSEVPQNLSASRPQDRQFILSSKKLLLSDSGFYLCAWASGGETQYFGPGTRLLVL.

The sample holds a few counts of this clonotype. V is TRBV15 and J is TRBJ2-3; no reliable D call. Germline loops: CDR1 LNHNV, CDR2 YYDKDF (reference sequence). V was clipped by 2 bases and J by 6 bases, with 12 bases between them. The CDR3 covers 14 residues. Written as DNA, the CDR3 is TGTGCCACCAGCAGACTCGGGCGGCGGGATACGCAGTATTTT. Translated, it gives CATSRLGRRDTQYF.

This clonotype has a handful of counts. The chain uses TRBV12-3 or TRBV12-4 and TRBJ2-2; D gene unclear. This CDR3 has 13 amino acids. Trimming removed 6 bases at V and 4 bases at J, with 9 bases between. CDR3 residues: CASRAFITGELFF. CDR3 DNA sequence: TGTGCCAGCAGGGCGTTCATCACCGGGGAGCTGTTTTTT.

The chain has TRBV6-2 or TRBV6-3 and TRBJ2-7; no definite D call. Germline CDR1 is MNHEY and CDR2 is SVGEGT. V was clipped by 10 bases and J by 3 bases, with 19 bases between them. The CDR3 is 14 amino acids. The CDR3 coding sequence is TGTGCCACCCAGGCCGATAGGAGCTACTACGAGCAGTACTTC. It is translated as CATQADRSYYEQYF.

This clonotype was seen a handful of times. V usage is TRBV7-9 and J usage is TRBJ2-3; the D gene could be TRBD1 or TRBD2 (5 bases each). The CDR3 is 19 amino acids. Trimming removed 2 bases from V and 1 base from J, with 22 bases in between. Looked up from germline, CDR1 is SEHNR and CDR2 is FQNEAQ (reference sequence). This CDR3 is CASSLTGLHPGRGTDTQYF. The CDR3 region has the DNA TGTGCCAGCAGCTTAACGGGGCTGCACCCCGGTCGGGGCACAGATACGCAGTATTTT.

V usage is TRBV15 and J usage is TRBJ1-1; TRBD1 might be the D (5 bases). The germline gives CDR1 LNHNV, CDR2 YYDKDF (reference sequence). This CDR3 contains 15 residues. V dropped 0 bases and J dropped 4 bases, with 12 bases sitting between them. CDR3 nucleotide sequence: TGTGCCACCAGCAGAGATAAGGGGCCGGCCACTGAAGCTTTCTTT. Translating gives CATSRDKGPATEAFF.

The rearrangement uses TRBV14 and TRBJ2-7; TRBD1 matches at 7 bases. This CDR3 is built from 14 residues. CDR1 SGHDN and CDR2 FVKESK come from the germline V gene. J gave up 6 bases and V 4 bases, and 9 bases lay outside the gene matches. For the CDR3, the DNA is TGTGCCAGCAGCCGCCGAGACAGGGTCACCGAGCAGTACTTC. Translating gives CASSRRDRVTEQYF.

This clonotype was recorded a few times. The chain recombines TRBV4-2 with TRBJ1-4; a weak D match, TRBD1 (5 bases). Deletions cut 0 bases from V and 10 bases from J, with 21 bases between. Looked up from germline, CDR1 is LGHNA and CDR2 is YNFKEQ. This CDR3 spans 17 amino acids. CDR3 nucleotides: TGTGCCAGCAGCCAAGAGATAGGAACAGAGAGGGGTGGAAAACTGTTTTTT. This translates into CASSQEIGTERGGKLFF.

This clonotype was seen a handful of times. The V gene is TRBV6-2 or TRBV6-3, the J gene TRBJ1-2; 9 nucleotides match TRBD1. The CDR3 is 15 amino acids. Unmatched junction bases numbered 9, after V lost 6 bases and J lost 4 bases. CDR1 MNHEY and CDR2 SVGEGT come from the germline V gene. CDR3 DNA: TGTGCCAGCAGGAGACCTGGACAGGGGATCTATGGCTACACCTTC. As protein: CASRRPGQGIYGYTF.

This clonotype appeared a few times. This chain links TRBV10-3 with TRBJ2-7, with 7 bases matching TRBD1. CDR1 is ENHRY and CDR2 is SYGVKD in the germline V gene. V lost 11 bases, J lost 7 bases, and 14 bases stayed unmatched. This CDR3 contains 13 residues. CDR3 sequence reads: CAGSTGSTREQYF. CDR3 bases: TGTGCCGGCTCGACAGGGTCTACGCGTGAGCAGTACTTC.

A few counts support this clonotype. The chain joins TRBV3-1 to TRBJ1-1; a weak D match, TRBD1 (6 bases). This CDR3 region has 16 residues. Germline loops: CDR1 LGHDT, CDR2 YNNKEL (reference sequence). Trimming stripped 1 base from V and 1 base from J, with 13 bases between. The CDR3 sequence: CASSQVRGRRNTEAFF. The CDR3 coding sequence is TGTGCCAGCAGCCAAGTCCGGGGGCGGCGGAACACTGAAGCTTTCTTT.

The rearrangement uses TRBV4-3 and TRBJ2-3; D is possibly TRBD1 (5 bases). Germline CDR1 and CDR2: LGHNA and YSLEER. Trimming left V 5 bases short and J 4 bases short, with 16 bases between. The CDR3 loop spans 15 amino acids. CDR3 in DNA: TGCGCCAGCAGCTGGGGCAACCCCAGGGCAGATACGCAGTATTTT. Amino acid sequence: CASSWGNPRADTQYF.

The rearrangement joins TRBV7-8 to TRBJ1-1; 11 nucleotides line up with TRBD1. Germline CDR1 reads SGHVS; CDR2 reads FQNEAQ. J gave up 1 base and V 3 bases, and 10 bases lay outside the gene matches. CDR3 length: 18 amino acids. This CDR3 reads CASSLAPYGTGGNTEAFF. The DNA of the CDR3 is TGTGCCAGCAGCTTGGCTCCTTACGGGACAGGGGGGAACACTGAAGCTTTCTTT.

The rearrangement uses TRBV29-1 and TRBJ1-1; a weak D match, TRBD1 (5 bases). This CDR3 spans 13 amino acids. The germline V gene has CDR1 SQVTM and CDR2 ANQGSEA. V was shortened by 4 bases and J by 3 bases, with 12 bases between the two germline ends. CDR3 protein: CSVAQGRDTEAFF. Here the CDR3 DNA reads TGCAGCGTTGCGCAGGGAAGGGACACTGAAGCTTTCTTT. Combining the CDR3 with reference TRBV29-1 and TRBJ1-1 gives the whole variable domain SAVISQKPSRDICQRGTSLTIQCQVDSQVTMMFWYRQQPGQSLTLIATANQGSEATYESGFVIDKFPISRPNLTFSTLTVSNMSPEDSSIYLCSVAQGRDTEAFFGQGTRLTVV.

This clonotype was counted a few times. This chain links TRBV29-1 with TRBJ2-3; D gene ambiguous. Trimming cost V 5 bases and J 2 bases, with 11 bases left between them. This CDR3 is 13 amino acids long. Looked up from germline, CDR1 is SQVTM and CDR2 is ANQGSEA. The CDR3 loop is CSVSYRNTDTQYF. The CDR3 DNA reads TGCAGCGTTTCTTATCGAAACACAGATACGCAGTATTTT.

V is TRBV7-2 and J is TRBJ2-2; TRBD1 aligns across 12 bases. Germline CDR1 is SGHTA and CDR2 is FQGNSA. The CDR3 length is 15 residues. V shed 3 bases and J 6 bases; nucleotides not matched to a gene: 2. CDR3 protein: CASSLGQGAAGELFF. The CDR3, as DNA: TGTGCCAGCAGCTTGGGACAGGGGGCGGCCGGGGAGCTGTTTTTT.